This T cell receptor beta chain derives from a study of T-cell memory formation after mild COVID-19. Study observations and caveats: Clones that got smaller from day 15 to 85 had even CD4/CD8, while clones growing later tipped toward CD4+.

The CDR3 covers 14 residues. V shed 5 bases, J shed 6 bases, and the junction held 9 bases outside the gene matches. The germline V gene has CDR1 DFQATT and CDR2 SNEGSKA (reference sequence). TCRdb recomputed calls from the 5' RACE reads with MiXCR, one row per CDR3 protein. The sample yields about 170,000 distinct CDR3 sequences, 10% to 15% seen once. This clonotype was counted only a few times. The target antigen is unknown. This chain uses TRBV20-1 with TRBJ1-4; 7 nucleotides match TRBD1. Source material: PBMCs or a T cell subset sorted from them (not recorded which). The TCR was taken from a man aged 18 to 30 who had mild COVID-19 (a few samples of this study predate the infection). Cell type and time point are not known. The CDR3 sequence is CSARPGGSDEKLFF. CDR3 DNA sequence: TGCAGTGCTCGCCCAGGGGGGTCAGATGAAAAACTGTTTTTT.